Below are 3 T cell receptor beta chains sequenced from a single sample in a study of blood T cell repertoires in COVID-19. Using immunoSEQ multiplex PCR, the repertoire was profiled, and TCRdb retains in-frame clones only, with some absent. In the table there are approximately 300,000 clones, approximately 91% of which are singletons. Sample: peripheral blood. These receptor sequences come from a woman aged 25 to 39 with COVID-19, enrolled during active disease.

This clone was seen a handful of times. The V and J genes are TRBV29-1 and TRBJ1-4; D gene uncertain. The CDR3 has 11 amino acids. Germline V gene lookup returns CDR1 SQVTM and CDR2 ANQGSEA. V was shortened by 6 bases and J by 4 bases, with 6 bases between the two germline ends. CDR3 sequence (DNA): TGCAGCGTGACTCATAATGAAAAACTGTTTTTT. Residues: CSVTHNEKLFF. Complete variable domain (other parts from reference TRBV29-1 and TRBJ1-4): SAVISQKPSRDICQRGTSLTIQCQVDSQVTMMFWYRQQPGQSLTLIATANQGSEATYESGFVIDKFPISRPNLTFSTLTVSNMSPEDSSIYLCSVTHNEKLFFGSGTQLSVL.

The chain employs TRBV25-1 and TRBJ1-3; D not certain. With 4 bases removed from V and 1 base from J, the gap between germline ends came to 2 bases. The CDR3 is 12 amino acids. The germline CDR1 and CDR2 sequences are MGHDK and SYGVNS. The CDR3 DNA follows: TGTGCCAGCAGTGTATCTGGAAACACCATATATTTT. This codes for CASSVSGNTIYF.

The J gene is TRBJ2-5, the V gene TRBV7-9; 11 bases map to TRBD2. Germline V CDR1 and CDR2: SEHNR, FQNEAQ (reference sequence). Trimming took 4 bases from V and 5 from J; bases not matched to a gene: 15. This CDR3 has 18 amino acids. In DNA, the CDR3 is TGTGCCAGCAGCTCCCCCCGTGGAGTAGCGGGAGGGTGGGAGACCCAGTACTTC. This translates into CASSSPRGVAGGWETQYF.